This passage covers 16 T cell receptor beta chains from one sample sequenced in a study of regulatory T cells in long-lasting Graves disease. The time point was: newly diagnosed GD, antithyroid drugs for less than 3 months. PBMC-extracted RNA yielded the TCR library. In building TCR beta libraries, iRepertoire HTBI primers were used together with Arm-PCR of CDR3 regions. One entry per CDR3 protein results from TCRdb running MiXCR on the multiplex PCR reads. Of some 460,000 distinct CDR3 sequences in the sample, 15% to 20% were seen once. In addition, the sample was reused for a study of T cells in Graves' hyperthyroidism and ophthalmopathy.

The sample in question was peripheral blood mononuclear cells (PBMCs), obtained at new diagnosis, from a patient treated with antithyroid drugs. The receptors here all came from a man in his forties with Graves disease.

This clonotype was counted a few times. This sequence joins TRBV30 and TRBJ2-1; 7 positions match TRBD2. The V segment lost 2 bases and the J segment 5 bases; nucleotides outside the gene matches: 6. This CDR3 has 14 amino acids. The germline gives CDR1 GTSNPN, CDR2 SVGIG (reference sequence). The DNA for the CDR3 is TGTGCCTGGAGTAGGACTAGTAAGAACAATGAGCAGTTCTTC. It is translated as CAWSRTSKNNEQFF.

In this sample, this clonotype turned up a few times. The chain employs TRBV28 and TRBJ2-1; the match to TRBD2 covers 8 bases. CDR1 is MDHEN, CDR2 SYDVKM, per germline. This CDR3 contains 16 residues. The junction had 10 bases not matched to a gene; V was cut back by 5 bases and J by 4 bases. CDR3 sequence (DNA): TGTGCCAGCAGTACCCCTGGTAGCGGGATTTACAATGAGCAGTTCTTC. Translating gives CASSTPGSGIYNEQFF.

The V gene is TRBV14, the J gene TRBJ1-6; weak D call: TRBD1 (6 bases). Per germline, CDR1 SGHDN and CDR2 FVKESK. V shed 3 bases and J shed 3 bases, with 6 bases lying between them. This CDR3 spans 14 amino acids. The DNA for the CDR3 is TGTGCCAGCAGCCACAGGGGCTATAATTCACCCCTCCACTTT. Its translation: CASSHRGYNSPLHF.

This sequence joins TRBV29-1 and TRBJ1-2; 7 positions match TRBD1. Germline CDR1 reads SQVTM; CDR2 reads ANQGSEA. Trimming cost V 4 bases and J 8 bases; bases outside gene matches: 10. This CDR3 comprises 13 residues. The CDR3 nucleotides read TGCAGCGTTGGGCCCGACAGGGCGGGGGGCTACACCTTC. It specifies CSVGPDRAGGYTF.

This chain uses TRBV10-3 with TRBJ2-2, with 7 nucleotides matching TRBD2. Germline V gene sequence: CDR1 ENHRY, CDR2 SYGVKD. The CDR3 contains 14 residues. The J segment lost 7 bases and the V segment lost 6 bases, leaving 8 bases of the junction unmatched. The DNA of the CDR3 is TGTGCCATCAGGTTTGCGGGAGCTAGCGGGGAGCTGTTTTTT. It is translated as CAIRFAGASGELFF.

This clonotype was counted at least ten times. The chain combines TRBV24-1 with TRBJ2-1; 12 positions match TRBD2. Germline CDR1 KGHDR, CDR2 SFDVKD. Trimming cost V 1 base and J 7 bases; bases outside gene matches: 4. The CDR3 length is 16 residues. CDR3 sequence (DNA): TGTGCCACCAGTGATTTAAGACTAGCGGGAGCAAATGAGCAGTTCTTC. It encodes CATSDLRLAGANEQFF.

This clonotype was seen repeatedly, ten times or more. This chain links TRBV7-9 with TRBJ1-6; tentatively, D is TRBD1 (5 bases). The CDR3 is 15 residues long. The V and J ends lost 5 bases and 7 bases respectively, with 15 bases between them. The germline gives CDR1 SEHNR, CDR2 FQNEAQ (reference sequence). CDR3 sequence reads: CASSPIGAENSPLHF. The CDR3 nucleotides read TGTGCCAGCAGCCCGATAGGGGCAGAGAATTCACCCCTCCACTTT.

This clonotype was observed a handful of times. The genes are TRBV14 and TRBJ1-2, with unresolved D. The CDR3 sequence is 17 residues long. The V and J ends lost 0 bases and 3 bases respectively, with 17 bases between them. Germline CDR1 SGHDN, CDR2 FVKESK. CDR3: CASSQEAAGLHDYGYTF. In DNA, the CDR3 is TGTGCCAGCAGCCAAGAAGCCGCCGGCTTGCATGACTATGGCTACACCTTC.

This clonotype turned up a few times. The V call is TRBV4-2, the J call TRBJ1-6, with TRBD1 identical over 9 bases. In germline, CDR1 is LGHNA, CDR2 YNFKEQ. This CDR3 contains 15 residues. The V gene end was trimmed by 8 bases and the J gene end by 7 bases; junction bases not matched to a gene: 9. The CDR3 region has the DNA TGTGCCAGCTCCGGGCGACAGGGGGAAAATTCACCCCTCCACTTT. Encoded protein: CASSGRQGENSPLHF.

This clonotype was recorded many times. The chain combines TRBV12-3 or TRBV12-4 with TRBJ1-3; D possibly corresponds to TRBD1 (5 bases). V lost 2 bases, J lost 10 bases, and 15 bases lay in between. The CDR3 loop spans 14 amino acids. The CDR3: CASSLPSWYRTIYF. The CDR3 DNA is TGTGCCAGCAGTTTACCCTCCTGGTACAGGACCATATATTTT.

V gene TRBV18 combines with J gene TRBJ2-2; D uncertain. This CDR3 spans 14 amino acids. V lost 3 bases and J 4 bases, leaving 9 bases between the germline ends. Germline CDR1 and CDR2: KGHSH and LQKENI. The CDR3 region is CASSPLRFTGELFF. The DNA of the CDR3 is TGTGCCAGCTCACCTCTACGGTTCACCGGGGAGCTGTTTTTT.

The table lists this clonotype with many counts. This chain connects TRBV7-3 to TRBJ2-5; 15 positions match TRBD2. The J call may not be correct, given that the DNA end is closer to TRBJ2-1. The CDR3 runs to 18 residues. Germline CDR1 is SGHTA and CDR2 is FQGTGA. CDR3 DNA sequence: TGTGCCAGCAGCTCCCGGACTAGCGGGAGGGCCGTCCGAAATGAGCAGTTCTTC. Translated: CASSSRTSGRAVRNEQFF.

The chain combines TRBV4-2 with TRBJ2-7; D might be TRBD2 (5 bases). The V and J ends lost 2 bases and 0 bases respectively, with 8 bases between them. Per germline, CDR1 LGHNA and CDR2 YNFKEQ. The CDR3 extends over 14 amino acids. Here the CDR3 reads CASSQRGSSYEQYF. In nucleotides, the CDR3 is TGTGCCAGCAGCCAAAGAGGGAGCTCCTACGAGCAGTACTTC.

This clonotype was recorded at least ten times. This chain joins TRBV20-1 and TRBJ2-1; 8 bases are a match to TRBD1. V was clipped by 2 bases and J by 4 bases; unmatched bases: 7. The CDR3 consists of 15 residues. Looked up from germline, CDR1 is DFQATT and CDR2 is SNEGSKA (reference sequence). The chain's CDR3 is CSARNDRGGYNEQFF. The DNA for the CDR3 is TGCAGTGCTAGAAACGACAGGGGAGGATACAATGAGCAGTTCTTC.

This clonotype was observed many times. V gene TRBV4-3 combines with J gene TRBJ2-7, with 9 nucleotides matching TRBD2. The CDR3 consists of 14 residues. CDR1 is LGHNA, CDR2 YSLEER, per germline. Losses at the gene ends were 0 bases for V and 5 bases for J; bases not matched to a gene: 2. CDR3 bases: TGCGCCAGCAGCCAAGAGGGCGGGAGGGACGAGCAGTACTTC. This sequence encodes CASSQEGGRDEQYF.

This clonotype has ten or more counts. The chain uses TRBV7-9 and TRBJ2-7; the D is unclear. This CDR3 region has 14 residues. Trimming stripped 4 bases from V and 1 base from J, with 11 bases between. CDR1 and CDR2 from the germline V gene are SEHNR and FQNEAQ (reference sequence). The CDR3 sequence is CASSYLGASYEQYF. The CDR3 DNA is TGTGCCAGCAGCTATCTCGGTGCGTCCTACGAGCAGTACTTC.